These 21 T cell receptor beta chains originate from one sample sequenced in a study of radiotherapy plus CTLA-4 blockade in lung cancer. Clones were read by immunoSEQ multiplex PCR, and TCRdb kept only the in-frame ones, dropping some. Here the sample spans some 50,000 clones, about four fifths being singletons. Sequences were derived from peripheral blood, sampled from a patient treated with radiotherapy plus ipilimumab. These receptor sequences come from a human donor with non-small cell lung cancer whose response to radiotherapy plus ipilimumab could not be evaluated.

The chain is built from TRBV11-2 and TRBJ1-1; 7 bases line up with TRBD1. Germline values: CDR1 SGHAT, CDR2 FQNNGV. The length of the CDR3 is 12 residues. Losses at the gene ends were 4 bases for V and 9 bases for J; bases not matched to a gene: 5. The CDR3 loop reads CASSSGTVKAFF. The CDR3, as DNA: TGTGCCAGCAGCTCCGGGACAGTGAAAGCTTTCTTT.

This clone was counted a few times. This chain connects TRBV5-1 to TRBJ2-1; TRBD2 matches at 7 bases. CDR1 is SGHRS, CDR2 YFSETQ, per germline. The J segment lost 4 bases and the V segment lost 0 bases, leaving 4 bases of the junction unmatched. The CDR3 runs 15 residues. CDR3 nucleotide sequence: TGCGCCAGCAGCTTGGGCCTAGCGGAATACAATGAGCAGTTCTTC. It translates to CASSLGLAEYNEQFF.

In its sample, this clone was seen once. The J gene is TRBJ2-3, the V gene TRBV28, with D possibly TRBD2 on 5 matching bases. This CDR3 is built from 16 residues. Germline V gene lookup returns CDR1 MDHEN and CDR2 SYDVKM. V was trimmed by 5 bases and J by 3 bases, leaving 18 bases between them. The CDR3 DNA is TGTGCCAGCAGTATCCTCAGTCTCCGGGGAACAGATACGCAGTATTTT. Translated, it gives CASSILSLRGTDTQYF.

The chain recombines TRBV9 with TRBJ2-1, with 10 bases fitting TRBD2. With 2 bases clipped from V and 0 bases from J, the junction kept 11 bases outside the gene matches. Germline CDR1 and CDR2: SGDLS and YYNGEE. This CDR3 has 19 residues. For the CDR3, the DNA is TGTGCCAGCAGCGTCAGAGGTCTAGCGGGGGAGAGCTCCTACAATGAGCAGTTCTTC. It is translated as CASSVRGLAGESSYNEQFF.

This sequence joins TRBV7-9 and TRBJ2-3; 7 bases are a match to TRBD1. V was clipped by 3 bases and J by 2 bases; unmatched bases: 8. CDR3 length equals 16 residues. Per the germline V gene, CDR1 is SEHNR and CDR2 is FQNEAQ (reference sequence). The CDR3 coding sequence is TGTGCCAGCAGCTTTTGGGGAACAGGGGACACAGATACGCAGTATTTT. Protein: CASSFWGTGDTDTQYF.

J is TRBJ2-7 and V is TRBV5-1, with 9 bases lining up with TRBD2. CDR1 SGHRS and CDR2 YFSETQ come from the germline V gene. The CDR3 consists of 13 residues. J lost 2 bases, V lost 5 bases, and 2 bases had no gene match. CDR3 loop: CASRTSGAYEQYF. The CDR3 DNA sequence: TGCGCCAGCAGGACTAGCGGTGCCTACGAGCAGTACTTC.

The chain links TRBV6-5 to TRBJ1-2; the match to TRBD1 covers 7 bases. Germline trimming cut 0 bases from V and 9 bases from J; bases unmatched to any gene: 10. Germline V gene sequence: CDR1 MNHEY, CDR2 SVGAGI. The CDR3 is made up of 15 amino acids. The CDR3 region is CASSYSLAGGRSYTF. For the CDR3, the DNA is TGTGCCAGCAGTTACTCGCTGGCAGGGGGTAGGAGCTACACCTTC.

The chain employs TRBV28 and TRBJ1-1, with D uncertain. V was pared by 3 bases and J by 6 bases, with 11 bases between. CDR1 is MDHEN, CDR2 SYDVKM, per germline. There are 13 residues in the CDR3. The CDR3, as DNA: TGTGCCAGCAGTTTTAATGAGTTAGCTGAAGCTTTCTTT. Residues: CASSFNELAEAFF.

The chain recombines TRBV7-9 with TRBJ1-6; tentatively, D is TRBD1 (6 bases). Germline CDR1 and CDR2: SEHNR and FQNEAQ (reference sequence). Trimming stripped 5 bases from V and 5 bases from J, with 13 bases between. This CDR3 region has 15 residues. The CDR3 sequence is CASSAPGQHNSPLHF. The CDR3 DNA sequence: TGTGCCAGCAGCGCACCGGGACAACATAATTCACCCCTCCACTTT.

This chain joins TRBV6-6 and TRBJ1-1, with D possibly matching TRBD1 (6 bases). CDR3 length equals 14 residues. Trimming left V 6 bases short and J 3 bases short, with 14 bases between. CDR1 and CDR2 from the germline V gene are MNHNY and SVGAGI (reference sequence). DNA of the CDR3: TGTGCCAGCAGCACACAGGGTAAGGACACTGAAGCTTTCTTT. Translation: CASSTQGKDTEAFF.

This chain links TRBV28 with TRBJ2-1; D call uncertain. The CDR3 totals 15 residues. Germline V gene lookup returns CDR1 MDHEN and CDR2 SYDVKM. V lost 1 base and J 0 bases, leaving 7 bases between the germline ends. The CDR3 DNA reads TGTGCCAGCAGTTTATACCAGAACTCCTACAATGAGCAGTTCTTC. Protein sequence: CASSLYQNSYNEQFF.

J is TRBJ2-1 and V is TRBV11-2, with 9 bases fitting TRBD2. The CDR3 extends over 16 amino acids. The J segment lost 4 bases and the V segment lost 0 bases, leaving 4 bases of the junction unmatched. Germline assignment: CDR1 SGHAT and CDR2 FQNNGV. DNA of the CDR3: TGTGCCAGCAGCTTAGAGGGTAGCGGGGGATACAATGAGCAGTTCTTC. Its translation is CASSLEGSGGYNEQFF.

J is TRBJ1-5 and V is TRBV19; no clear D gene. Deletions cut 3 bases from V and 0 bases from J, with 9 bases between. CDR3 length: 15 residues. The germline gives CDR1 LNHDA, CDR2 SQIVND (reference sequence). CDR3 residues: CASSMTHYSNQPQHF. Here the CDR3 DNA reads TGTGCCAGTAGTATGACACATTATAGCAATCAGCCCCAGCATTTT.

The J gene is TRBJ2-3, the V gene TRBV5-4; D perhaps matches TRBD2 (6 bases). Germline CDR1 reads SGHNT; CDR2 reads YYREEE (reference sequence). The CDR3 totals 14 residues. The V and J ends lost 5 bases and 6 bases respectively, with 16 bases between them. CDR3: CASSPEEGSDTQYF. CDR3 in DNA: TGTGCCAGCAGTCCGGAGGAGGGGTCGGATACGCAGTATTTT.

The V and J genes are TRBV9 and TRBJ1-3; D is unresolved. Germline CDR1 is SGDLS and CDR2 is YYNGEE. This CDR3 has 16 residues. Deletions cut 4 bases from V and 3 bases from J, with 17 bases between. For the CDR3, the DNA is TGTGCCAGCAGCCCCCGAAGCTGGACTGTTGGAAACACCATATATTTT. This sequence encodes CASSPRSWTVGNTIYF.

CDR3 DNA sequence: TGTGCCAGCAGCTCCGGGACAGGGGAAGAGACCCAGTACTTC. It is translated as CASSSGTGEETQYF. This chain uses TRBV7-3 with TRBJ2-5; TRBD1 agrees at 10 bases. The V gene end was trimmed by 4 bases and the J gene end by 3 bases; junction bases not matched to a gene: 2. Germline values: CDR1 SGHTA, CDR2 FQGTGA. The CDR3 runs to 14 residues.

The chain couples TRBV10-1 to TRBJ2-1, with TRBD2 matching 7 bases. Germline V gene sequence: CDR1 WNHNN, CDR2 SYGVQD (reference sequence). This CDR3 region has 15 residues. After removal of 8 bases from V and 1 base from J, the junction contained 8 bases not matched to a gene. The CDR3 nucleotides are TGCGCCAGCTTGGAGAGCGGGATTTCCTACAATGAGCAGTTCTTC. It specifies CASLESGISYNEQFF.

The chain is built from TRBV6-1 and TRBJ2-2; 10 bases map to TRBD2. This CDR3 contains 16 residues. The germline V gene encodes CDR1 MNHNS and CDR2 SASEGT. Germline trimming cut 2 bases from V and 4 bases from J; bases unmatched to any gene: 4. This CDR3 reads CASSELAGVSTGELFF. CDR3 bases: TGTGCCAGCAGTGAACTAGCGGGAGTAAGCACCGGGGAGCTGTTTTTT.

The chain carries TRBV9 and TRBJ2-1; D gene uncertain. CDR1 and CDR2 from the germline V gene are SGDLS and YYNGEE. This CDR3 is built from 18 residues. V was trimmed by 0 bases and J by 6 bases, leaving 22 bases between them. CDR3: CASSVGVGGSSLINEQFF. CDR3 sequence (DNA): TGTGCCAGCAGCGTAGGAGTTGGCGGCTCGTCGTTGATCAATGAGCAGTTCTTC.

The genes are TRBV10-3 and TRBJ2-7, with TRBD1 as a possible D gene (6 bases). With 1 base removed from V and 2 bases from J, the gap between germline ends came to 12 bases. The germline CDR1 and CDR2 sequences are ENHRY and SYGVKD. The CDR3 extends over 15 amino acids. This CDR3 reads CAISEYYRVPYEQYF. CDR3 sequence (DNA): TGTGCCATCAGTGAGTATTACAGGGTACCCTACGAGCAGTACTTC.

This clone was observed a handful of times. CDR3: CAWSRSTGPQHF. As DNA, the CDR3 is TGTGCCTGGAGTCGGAGCACAGGGCCCCAGCATTTT. V and J are TRBV30 and TRBJ1-5, with D maybe TRBD1 (5 bases). Germline assignment: CDR1 GTSNPN and CDR2 SVGIG (reference sequence). Trimming left V 2 bases short and J 9 bases short, with 11 bases between. CDR3 length equals 12 residues.